The 20 T cell receptor beta chains given below trace back to one sample, sequenced in a study of cytomegalovirus exposure and HLA in healthy donors (dated by TCRdb to the late 2010s). The method was the immunoSEQ multiplex PCR assay. A mixture of 60 forward primers for TCR Vbeta segments and 13 reverse primers for TCR Jbeta segments was used in the multiplex PCR. TCRdb's version of the immuneACCESS table is confined to in-frame rearrangements and falls short of the full clone set. An unresolved V gene accounts for under half of the shortfall where checked; the remainder is of unknown origin. The sample includes under 150,000 clones, with 80% to 90% observed a single time. Together, the top ten hold 11% of the sample. Material for sequencing was PBMCs. These TCRs come from a male donor in good health and CMV-seropositive.

V gene TRBV6-4 combines with J gene TRBJ2-6, with D hard to call. The V end lost 0 bases, the J end lost 0 bases, and 3 bases lay between the germline ends. The CDR3 sequence is 15 residues long. Germline V gene sequence: CDR1 MRHNA, CDR2 SNTAGT. DNA for the CDR3: TGTGCCAGCAGTGACTCAGCCTCTGGGGCCAACGTCCTGACTTTC. Protein sequence: CASSDSASGANVLTF.

Concerning this clone itself: Other DNA sequences of this sample code for an identical CDR3. The chain couples TRBV15 to TRBJ1-5; D is perhaps TRBD1 (6 bases). V was shortened by 1 base and J by 2 bases, with 12 bases between the two germline ends. This CDR3 has 16 amino acids. CDR1 is LNHNV, CDR2 YYDKDF, per germline (reference sequence). CDR3 amino acids: CATSRGFNRGNQPQHF. The CDR3 bases are TGTGCCACCAGCAGAGGCTTTAACAGGGGCAATCAGCCCCAGCATTTT. The full variable domain, with the rest looked up from reference TRBV15 and TRBJ1-5, is DAMVIQNPRYQVTQFGKPVTLSCSQTLNHNVMYWYQQKSSQAPKLLFHYYDKDFNNEADTPDNFQSRRPNTSFCFLDIRSPGLGDTAMYLCATSRGFNRGNQPQHFGDGTRLSIL.

The chain couples TRBV5-1 to TRBJ2-3; D perhaps matches TRBD1 (8 bases). CDR3 length: 17 amino acids. V was clipped by 4 bases and J by 3 bases, with 21 bases between them. The germline V gene has CDR1 SGHRS and CDR2 YFSETQ. In DNA, the CDR3 is TGCGCCAGCAGCACCGACCCAACAGGGGGAGGGACAGATACGCAGTATTTT. Its protein is CASSTDPTGGGTDTQYF.

This clone turned up a few times. The chain is built from TRBV5-1 and TRBJ2-5; D ambiguous. From germline, CDR1 is SGHRS and CDR2 YFSETQ. V gave up 0 bases and J gave up 4 bases, with 13 bases separating them. The length of the CDR3 is 15 residues. Here the CDR3 reads CASSLGSQKAETQYF. The CDR3 nucleotides read TGCGCCAGCAGCTTGGGGTCCCAAAAAGCAGAGACCCAGTACTTC.

This chain uses TRBV5-1 with TRBJ2-3; TRBD2 aligns across 10 bases. The V gene end was trimmed by 6 bases and the J gene end by 5 bases; junction bases not matched to a gene: 3. The CDR3 is 13 residues long. Germline V gene sequence: CDR1 SGHRS, CDR2 YFSETQ. CDR3 sequence (DNA): TGCGCCAGCACCCGACTAGCGGGAGATACGCAGTATTTT. Translated: CASTRLAGDTQYF. The complete variable domain, with remaining parts taken from reference TRBV5-1 and TRBJ2-3, reads KAGVTQTPRYLIKTRGQQVTLSCSPISGHRSVSWYQQTPGQGLQFLFEYFSETQRNKGNFPGRFSGRQFSNSRSEMNVSTLELGDSALYLCASTRLAGDTQYFGPGTRLTVL.

This clone came up a few times. CDR3 in DNA: TGTGCCAGCAGCCAGACTAGCGGGATCCGTCAAGAGACCCAGTACTTC. This gives the protein CASSQTSGIRQETQYF. The V gene is TRBV9, the J gene TRBJ2-5; TRBD2 matches 11 bases. Germline-derived CDR1 and CDR2 are SGDLS and YYNGEE. The ends lost 4 bases at V and 2 bases at J; junction bases unmatched: 7. CDR3 length: 16 amino acids.

The table lists this clone with a count of one. V is TRBV5-1 and J is TRBJ2-1; a weak D match, TRBD1 (6 bases). V dropped 6 bases and J dropped 9 bases, with 19 bases sitting between them. There are 14 residues in the CDR3. Germline lookup yields CDR1 SGHRS and CDR2 YFSETQ. CDR3 sequence reads: CASTTTGLYGEQFF. CDR3 nucleotide sequence: TGCGCCAGCACTACCACAGGGTTGTATGGTGAGCAGTTCTTC.

This chain uses TRBV7-9 with TRBJ1-1; 7 bases align to TRBD1. Germline lookup yields CDR1 SEHNR and CDR2 FQNEAQ (reference sequence). This CDR3 has 15 amino acids. V lost 4 bases to trimming and J lost 0 bases; unmatched junction nucleotides: 5. CDR3 protein: CASSSMTGMNTEAFF. DNA for the CDR3: TGTGCCAGCAGCTCCATGACAGGGATGAACACTGAAGCTTTCTTT.

This clone was seen only a few times. The chain is built from TRBV4-2 and TRBJ2-2, with D perhaps matching TRBD2 (7 bases). The germline V and J ends were trimmed by 5 bases and 6 bases, with 25 bases remaining between them. The CDR3 runs to 18 residues. CDR1 and CDR2 (germline): LGHNA, YNFKEQ. CDR3 sequence: CASSVGAQPGRAAGELFF. CDR3 sequence (DNA): TGTGCCAGCAGCGTGGGGGCTCAACCAGGGAGGGCCGCCGGGGAGCTGTTTTTT.

This clone was counted between two and nine times. This chain links TRBV7-2 with TRBJ2-5, with 12 bases that match TRBD2. This CDR3 has 17 residues. From germline, CDR1 is SGHTA and CDR2 FQGNSA. J lost 4 bases, V lost 0 bases, and 6 bases had no gene match. In nucleotides, the CDR3 is TGTGCCAGCAGCTTAGCGCCGGCTAGCGGGAGGGGAGAGACCCAGTACTTC. It encodes CASSLAPASGRGETQYF. The full variable domain, rest sourced from reference TRBV7-2 and TRBJ2-5, is GAGVSQSPSNKVTEKGKDVELRCDPISGHTALYWYRQSLGQGLEFLIYFQGNSAPDKSGLPSDRFSAERTGGSVSTLTIQRTQQEDSAVYLCASSLAPASGRGETQYFGPGTRLLVL.

This clone is a singleton in its sample. V usage is TRBV27 and J usage is TRBJ1-3; 9 bases are a match to TRBD1. Germline CDR1 MNHEY, CDR2 SMNVEV (reference sequence). V lost 8 bases and J lost 4; bases outside the gene matches: 3. The CDR3 runs to 13 residues. This CDR3 reads CASGTGYGNTIYF. CDR3 in DNA: TGTGCCAGCGGGACAGGGTACGGAAACACCATATATTTT.

V and J are TRBV27 and TRBJ2-7, with TRBD2 identical over 7 bases. This CDR3 spans 18 amino acids. Trimming took 10 bases from V and 1 from J; bases not matched to a gene: 22. Germline loops: CDR1 MNHEY, CDR2 SMNVEV (reference sequence). CDR3 coding DNA: TGTGCCACTTCTGGGTCCCGTTTTACGGCCGGGGGGTCCTACGAGCAGTACTTC. This translates into CATSGSRFTAGGSYEQYF.

The rearrangement joins TRBV30 to TRBJ1-2, with unresolved D. Germline V lookup: CDR1 GTSNPN, CDR2 SVGIG (reference sequence). This CDR3 is 12 amino acids long. The ends were cut back, 3 bases at V and 4 bases at J, with 9 bases in the middle. This CDR3 reads CAWSPWSYGYTF. In nucleotides, the CDR3 is TGTGCCTGGAGCCCCTGGAGCTATGGCTACACCTTC.

This chain uses TRBV9 with TRBJ2-1; 7 bases fit TRBD2. The CDR3 length is 15 residues. Germline lookup yields CDR1 SGDLS and CDR2 YYNGEE. V dropped 2 bases and J dropped 1; count of bases not matched to a gene: 3. The CDR3, as DNA: TGTGCCAGCAGCGTTAGCGGGCTTTCCTACAATGAGCAGTTCTTC. Its translation is CASSVSGLSYNEQFF.

This clone is a singleton in its sample. This chain links TRBV19 with TRBJ1-1, with 8 bases matching TRBD1. The CDR3 consists of 12 residues. Unmatched junction bases numbered 5, after V lost 6 bases and J lost 8 bases. Germline CDR1 LNHDA, CDR2 SQIVND (reference sequence). This CDR3 reads CASRVDRGEAFF. The DNA of the CDR3 is TGTGCCAGTAGGGTCGACAGGGGCGAAGCTTTCTTT.

This chain uses TRBV9 with TRBJ2-7; the match to TRBD2 covers 8 bases. The CDR3 consists of 14 residues. Trimming at V came to 4 bases and at J to 6 bases, leaving 9 bases not matched to a gene. Per the germline V gene, CDR1 is SGDLS and CDR2 is YYNGEE. The CDR3 sequence: CASSLRGGRGEQYF. In nucleotides, the CDR3 is TGTGCCAGCAGCCTTCGGGGGGGGCGCGGCGAGCAGTACTTC.

The chain combines TRBV28 with TRBJ2-3, with D perhaps matching TRBD1 (6 bases). V lost 4 bases, J lost 4 bases, and 9 bases lay in between. The CDR3 covers 13 residues. The germline CDR1 and CDR2 sequences are MDHEN and SYDVKM. CDR3 residues: CASSYRQADTQYF. CDR3 nucleotide sequence: TGTGCCAGCAGTTACCGACAGGCAGATACGCAGTATTTT. The variable domain in full, with the rest retrieved from reference TRBV28 and TRBJ2-3, is DVKVTQSSRYLVKRTGEKVFLECVQDMDHENMFWYRQDPGLGLRLIYFSYDVKMKEKGDIPEGYSVSREKKERFSLILESASTNQTSMYLCASSYRQADTQYFGPGTRLTVL.

The V call is TRBV5-1, the J call TRBJ2-2; TRBD2 matches 12 bases. Looked up from germline, CDR1 is SGHRS and CDR2 is YFSETQ. This CDR3 contains 16 residues. The V gene end was trimmed by 0 bases and the J gene end by 5 bases; junction bases not matched to a gene: 2. CDR3 amino acids: CASSLGGLAGTGELFF. CDR3 nucleotides: TGCGCCAGCAGCTTGGGCGGACTAGCGGGGACCGGGGAGCTGTTTTTT.

This clone was seen a single time. The chain recombines TRBV7-2 with TRBJ2-3; TRBD1 matches at 7 bases. V gave up 5 bases and J gave up 2 bases; unmatched junction bases: 10. Germline CDR1 and CDR2: SGHTA and FQGNSA. This CDR3 region has 16 residues. The CDR3 sequence: CASSGQVHPSTDTQYF. DNA for the CDR3: TGTGCCAGCAGCGGACAGGTCCACCCCTCCACAGATACGCAGTATTTT.

The rearrangement links TRBV7-2 to TRBJ1-2; D gene ambiguous. Germline V gene lookup returns CDR1 SGHTA and CDR2 FQGNSA. CDR3 length: 15 residues. Trimming left V 2 bases short and J 4 bases short, with 14 bases between. The CDR3 is CASSLSADFLYGYTF. The CDR3 coding sequence is TGTGCCAGCAGCTTAAGTGCGGACTTCCTCTATGGCTACACCTTC.